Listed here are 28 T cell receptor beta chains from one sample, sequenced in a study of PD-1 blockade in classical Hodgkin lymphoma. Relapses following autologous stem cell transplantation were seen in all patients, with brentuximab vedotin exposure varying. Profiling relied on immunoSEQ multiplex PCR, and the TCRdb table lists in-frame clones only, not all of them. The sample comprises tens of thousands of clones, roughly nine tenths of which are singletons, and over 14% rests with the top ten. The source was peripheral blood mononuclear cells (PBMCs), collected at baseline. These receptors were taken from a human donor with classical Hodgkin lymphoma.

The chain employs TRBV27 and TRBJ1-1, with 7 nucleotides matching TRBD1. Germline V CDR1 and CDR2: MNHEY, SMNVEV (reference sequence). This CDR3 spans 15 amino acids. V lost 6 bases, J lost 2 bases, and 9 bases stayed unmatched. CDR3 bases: TGTGCCAGCAGACATTTAGGGGGCTCTAACACTGAAGCTTTCTTT. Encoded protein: CASRHLGGSNTEAFF.

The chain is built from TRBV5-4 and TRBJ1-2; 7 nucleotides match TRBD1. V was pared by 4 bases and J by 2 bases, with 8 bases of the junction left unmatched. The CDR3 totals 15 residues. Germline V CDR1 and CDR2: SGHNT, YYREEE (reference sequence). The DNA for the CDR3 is TGTGCCAGCAGCGCTTACAGGGGAACCAACTATGGCTACACCTTC. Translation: CASSAYRGTNYGYTF.

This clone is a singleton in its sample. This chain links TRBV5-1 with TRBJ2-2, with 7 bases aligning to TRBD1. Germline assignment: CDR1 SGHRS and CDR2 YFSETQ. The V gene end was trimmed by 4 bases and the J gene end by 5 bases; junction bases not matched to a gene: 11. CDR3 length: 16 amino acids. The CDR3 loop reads CASSEGAGGITGELFF. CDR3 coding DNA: TGCGCCAGCAGCGAGGGGGCAGGCGGTATTACCGGGGAGCTGTTTTTT.

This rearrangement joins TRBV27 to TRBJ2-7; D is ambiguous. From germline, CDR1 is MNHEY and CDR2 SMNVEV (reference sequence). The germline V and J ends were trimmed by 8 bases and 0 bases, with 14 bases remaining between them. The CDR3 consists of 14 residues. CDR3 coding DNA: TGTGCCAGCCGGACCGTGGGCACCTCCTACGAGCAGTACTTC. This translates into CASRTVGTSYEQYF.

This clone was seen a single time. The CDR3 DNA is TGTGCCAGCAGCCCTCATACCACAGATACGCAGTATTTT. Residues: CASSPHTTDTQYF. The V and J genes are TRBV13 and TRBJ2-3; D uncertain. The V and J ends lost 5 bases and 2 bases respectively, with 8 bases between them. The V gene's germline CDR1 is PRHDT and CDR2 FYEKMQ (reference sequence). The CDR3 has 13 amino acids.

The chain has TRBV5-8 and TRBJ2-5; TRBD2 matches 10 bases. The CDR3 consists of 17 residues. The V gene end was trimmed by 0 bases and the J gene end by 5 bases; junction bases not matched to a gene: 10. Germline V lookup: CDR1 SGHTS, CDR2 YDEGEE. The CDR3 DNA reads TGTGCCAGCAGCTTGGGAAGACTAGCGGGTGATGGGGAGACCCAGTACTTC. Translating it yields CASSLGRLAGDGETQYF.

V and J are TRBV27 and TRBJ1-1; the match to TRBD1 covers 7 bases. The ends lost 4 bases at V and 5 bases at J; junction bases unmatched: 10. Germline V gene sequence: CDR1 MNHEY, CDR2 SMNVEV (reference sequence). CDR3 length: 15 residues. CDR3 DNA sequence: TGTGCCAGCAGTTCCGGGACAGCCTTGGCGACTGAAGCTTTCTTT. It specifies CASSSGTALATEAFF.

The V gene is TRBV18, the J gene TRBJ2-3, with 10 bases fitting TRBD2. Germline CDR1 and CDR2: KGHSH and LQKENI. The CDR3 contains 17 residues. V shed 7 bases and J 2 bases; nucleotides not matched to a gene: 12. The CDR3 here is CASLEIAGGPVTDTQYF. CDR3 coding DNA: TGTGCCAGCTTGGAAATAGCGGGGGGCCCAGTCACAGATACGCAGTATTTT.

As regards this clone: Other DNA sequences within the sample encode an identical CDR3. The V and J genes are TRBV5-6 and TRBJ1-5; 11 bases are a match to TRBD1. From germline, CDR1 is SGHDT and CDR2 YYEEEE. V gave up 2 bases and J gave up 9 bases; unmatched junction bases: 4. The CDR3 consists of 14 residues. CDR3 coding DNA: TGTGCCAGCAGCTTCGGACAGGGGGCTCTGCCCCAGCATTTT. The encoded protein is CASSFGQGALPQHF.

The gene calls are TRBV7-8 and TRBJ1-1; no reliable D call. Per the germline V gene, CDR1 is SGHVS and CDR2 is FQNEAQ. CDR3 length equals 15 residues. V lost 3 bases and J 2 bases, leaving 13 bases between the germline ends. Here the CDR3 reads CASSLGSRTNTEAFF. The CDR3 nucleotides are TGTGCCAGCAGCTTGGGCTCTAGGACCAACACTGAAGCTTTCTTT.

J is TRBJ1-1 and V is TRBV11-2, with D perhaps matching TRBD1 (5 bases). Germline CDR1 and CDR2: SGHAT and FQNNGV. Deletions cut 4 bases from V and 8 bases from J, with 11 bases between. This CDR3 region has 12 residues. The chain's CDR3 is CASSSGHPEAFF. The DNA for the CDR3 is TGTGCCAGCAGCTCCGGACACCCCGAAGCTTTCTTT. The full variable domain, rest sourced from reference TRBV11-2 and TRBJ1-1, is EAGVAQSPRYKIIEKRQSVAFWCNPISGHATLYWYQQILGQGPKLLIQFQNNGVVDDSQLPKDRFSAERLKGVDSTLKIQPAKLEDSAVYLCASSSGHPEAFFGQGTRLTVV.

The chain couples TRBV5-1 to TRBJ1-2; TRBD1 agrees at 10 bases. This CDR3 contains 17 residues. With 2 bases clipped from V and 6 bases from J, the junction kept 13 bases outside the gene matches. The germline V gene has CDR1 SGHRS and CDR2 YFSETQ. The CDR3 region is CASSFPRGGQGLHGYTF. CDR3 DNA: TGCGCCAGCAGCTTTCCCCGCGGGGGACAGGGGTTACATGGCTACACCTTC.

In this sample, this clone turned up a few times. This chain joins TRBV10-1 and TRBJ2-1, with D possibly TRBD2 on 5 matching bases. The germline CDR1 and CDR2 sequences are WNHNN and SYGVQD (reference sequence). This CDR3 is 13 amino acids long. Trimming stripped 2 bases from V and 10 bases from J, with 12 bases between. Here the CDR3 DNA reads TGCGCCAGCAGTGAGCTCGTTACGGGGGAGCAGTTCTTC. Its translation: CASSELVTGEQFF.

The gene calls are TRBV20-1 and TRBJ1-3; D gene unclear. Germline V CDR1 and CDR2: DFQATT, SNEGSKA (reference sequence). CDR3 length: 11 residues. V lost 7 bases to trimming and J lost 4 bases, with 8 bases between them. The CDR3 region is CSGRLGNTIYF. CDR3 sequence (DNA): TGCAGTGGGAGATTGGGAAACACCATATATTTT.

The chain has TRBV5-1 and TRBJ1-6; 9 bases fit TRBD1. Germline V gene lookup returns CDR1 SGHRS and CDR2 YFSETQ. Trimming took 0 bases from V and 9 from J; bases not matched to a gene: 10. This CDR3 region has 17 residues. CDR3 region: CASSLASPGTGTSPLHF. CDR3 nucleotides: TGCGCCAGCAGCTTGGCCTCACCCGGGACAGGGACTTCACCCCTCCACTTT.

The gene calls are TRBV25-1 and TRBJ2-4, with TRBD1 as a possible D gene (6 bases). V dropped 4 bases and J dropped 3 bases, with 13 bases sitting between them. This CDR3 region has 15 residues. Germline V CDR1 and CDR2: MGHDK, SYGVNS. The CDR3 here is CASSGTELFKNIQYF. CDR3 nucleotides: TGTGCCAGCAGTGGGACAGAACTCTTCAAAAACATTCAGTACTTC.

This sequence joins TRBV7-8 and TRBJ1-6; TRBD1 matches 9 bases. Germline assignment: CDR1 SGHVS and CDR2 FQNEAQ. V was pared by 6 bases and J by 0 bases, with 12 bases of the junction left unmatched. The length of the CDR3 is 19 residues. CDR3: CASSLRDRDASSYNSPLHF. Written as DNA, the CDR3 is TGTGCCAGCAGTCTCCGGGACAGGGATGCCAGCTCCTATAATTCACCCCTCCACTTT.

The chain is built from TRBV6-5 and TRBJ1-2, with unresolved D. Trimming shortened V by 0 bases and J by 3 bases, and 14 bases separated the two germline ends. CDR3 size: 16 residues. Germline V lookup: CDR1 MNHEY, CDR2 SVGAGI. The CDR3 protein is CASSYSLSITDYGYTF. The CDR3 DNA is TGTGCCAGCAGTTACTCTTTGAGTATCACCGACTATGGCTACACCTTC.

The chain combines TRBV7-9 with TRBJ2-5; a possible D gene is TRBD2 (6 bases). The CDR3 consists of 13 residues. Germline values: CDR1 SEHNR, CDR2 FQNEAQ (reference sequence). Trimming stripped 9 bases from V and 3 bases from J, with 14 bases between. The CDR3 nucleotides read TGTGCCAGTGGGGGTAGGAGGGAAGAGACCCAGTACTTC. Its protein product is CASGGRREETQYF.

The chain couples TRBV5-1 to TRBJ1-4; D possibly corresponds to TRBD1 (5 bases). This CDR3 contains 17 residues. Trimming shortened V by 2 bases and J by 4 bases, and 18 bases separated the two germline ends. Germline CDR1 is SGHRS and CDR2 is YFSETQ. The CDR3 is CASSFRGRINYNEKLFF. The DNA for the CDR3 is TGCGCCAGCAGCTTTCGGGGACGGATCAACTATAATGAAAAACTGTTTTTT.

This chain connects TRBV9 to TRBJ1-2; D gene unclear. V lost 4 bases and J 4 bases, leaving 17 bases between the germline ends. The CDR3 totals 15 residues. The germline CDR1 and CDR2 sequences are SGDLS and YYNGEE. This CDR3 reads CASSPYGSSGYGYTF. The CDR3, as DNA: TGTGCCAGCAGCCCTTACGGGAGTTCTGGCTATGGCTACACCTTC.

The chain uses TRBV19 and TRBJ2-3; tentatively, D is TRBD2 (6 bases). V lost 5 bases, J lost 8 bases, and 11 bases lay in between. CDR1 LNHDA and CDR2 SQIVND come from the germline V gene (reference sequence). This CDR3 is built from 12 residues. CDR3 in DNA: TGTGCCAGTAGTTCGACGGGAGTTACGCAGTATTTT. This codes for CASSSTGVTQYF. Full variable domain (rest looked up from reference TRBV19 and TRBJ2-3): DGGITQSPKYLFRKEGQNVTLSCEQNLNHDAMYWYRQDPGQGLRLIYYSQIVNDFQKGDIAEGYSVSREKKESFPLTVTSAQKNPTAFYLCASSSTGVTQYFGPGTRLTVL.

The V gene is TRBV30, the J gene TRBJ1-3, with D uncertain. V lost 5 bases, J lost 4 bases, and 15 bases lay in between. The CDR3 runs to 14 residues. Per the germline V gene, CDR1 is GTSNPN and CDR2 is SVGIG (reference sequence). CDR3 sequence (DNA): TGTGCCTGGGACGACGAGATAGAAGGAAACACCATATATTTT. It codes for CAWDDEIEGNTIYF.

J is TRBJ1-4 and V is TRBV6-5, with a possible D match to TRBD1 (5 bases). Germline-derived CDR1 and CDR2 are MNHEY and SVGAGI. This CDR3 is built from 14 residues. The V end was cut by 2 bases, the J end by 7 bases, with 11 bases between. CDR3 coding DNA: TGTGCCAGCAGTTACATCCTTGGGGCTGAAAAACTGTTTTTT. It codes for CASSYILGAEKLFF.

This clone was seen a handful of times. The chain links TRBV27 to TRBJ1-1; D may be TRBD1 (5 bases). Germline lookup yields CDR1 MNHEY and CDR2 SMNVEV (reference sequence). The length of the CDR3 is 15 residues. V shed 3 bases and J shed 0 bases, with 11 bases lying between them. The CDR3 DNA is TGTGCCAGCAGTTTCCACGGGGGGATGAACACTGAAGCTTTCTTT. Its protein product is CASSFHGGMNTEAFF.

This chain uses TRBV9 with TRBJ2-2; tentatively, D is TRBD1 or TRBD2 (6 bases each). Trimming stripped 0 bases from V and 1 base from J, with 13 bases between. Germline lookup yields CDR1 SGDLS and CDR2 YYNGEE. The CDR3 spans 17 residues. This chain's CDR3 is CASSVGGGGGNTGELFF. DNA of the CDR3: TGTGCCAGCAGCGTAGGTGGAGGAGGGGGGAACACCGGGGAGCTGTTTTTT. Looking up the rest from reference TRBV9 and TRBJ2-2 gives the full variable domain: DSGVTQTPKHLITATGQRVTLRCSPRSGDLSVYWYQQSLDQGLQFLIQYYNGEERAKGNILERFSAQQFPDLHSELNLSSLELGDSALYFCASSVGGGGGNTGELFFGEGSRLTVL.

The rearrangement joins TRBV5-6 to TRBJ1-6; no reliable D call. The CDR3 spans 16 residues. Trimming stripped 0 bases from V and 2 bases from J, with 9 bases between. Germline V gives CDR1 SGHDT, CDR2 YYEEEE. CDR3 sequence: CASSLVGVTYNSPLHF. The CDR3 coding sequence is TGTGCCAGCAGCTTGGTCGGGGTAACCTATAATTCACCCCTCCACTTT.

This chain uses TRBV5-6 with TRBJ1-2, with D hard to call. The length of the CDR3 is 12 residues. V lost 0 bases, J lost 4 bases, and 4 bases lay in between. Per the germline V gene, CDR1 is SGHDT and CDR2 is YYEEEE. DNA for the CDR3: TGTGCCAGCAGCTTGGTTGGCTATGGCTACACCTTC. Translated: CASSLVGYGYTF.